This TCR beta chain derives from a study of cytomegalovirus exposure and HLA in healthy donors. PCR involved 60 Vbeta and 13 Jbeta primers. TCRdb's copy holds only in-frame clones and misses some; the assay was immunoSEQ multiplex PCR. The sample consists of fewer than 120,000 clones, around three quarters of them appearing once. The trim removed 2 bases at V and 5 bases at J, leaving 8 bases unmatched. CDR1 is SGHDT, CDR2 YYEEEE, per germline. The CDR3 sequence is 17 residues long. Remarks on this clone: As yet, its antigen is unknown.

Study conclusions and caveats: Apart from CMV serostatus, no immune exposure information was available.

Sequences were obtained from PBMCs. The V and J genes are TRBV5-6 and TRBJ2-1; TRBD2 matches 12 bases. This sequence was found in a woman aged 25 to 45 in good health and CMV-seronegative. The CDR3 nucleotides read TGTGCCAGCAGCTTATTGACTAGCGGGAGTGAGGACAATGAGCAGTTCTTC. Its translation: CASSLLTSGSEDNEQFF.